The 27 T cell receptor beta chains below were found in one sample sequenced in a study of shared clonotypes between healthy human individuals. Data came from immunoSEQ multiplex PCR; TCRdb stores just in-frame clones and leaves some out. The sample has some 490,000 clones, about 84% seen once; the top ten hold roughly an eighth. The specimen sequenced was PBMCs. These receptors originate from a woman in her forties in good health. Some clones in this sample may be carry-over from other donors' samples.

The chain employs TRBV18 and TRBJ2-5; possible D gene TRBD1, 6 bases. This CDR3 contains 16 residues. With 6 bases removed from V and 2 bases from J, the gap between germline ends came to 19 bases. Germline V lookup: CDR1 KGHSH, CDR2 LQKENI. The CDR3 here is CASSARDTPGQETQYF. The CDR3 coding sequence is TGTGCCAGCTCGGCCCGGGACACACCGGGGCAAGAGACCCAGTACTTC.

This chain connects TRBV7-2 to TRBJ1-2; D is ambiguous. Germline lookup yields CDR1 SGHTA and CDR2 FQGNSA. The CDR3 loop spans 16 amino acids. Trimming cost V 1 base and J 4 bases, with 16 bases left between them. The CDR3 spells CASSLDPSTGPYGYTF. CDR3 coding DNA: TGTGCCAGCAGCTTAGACCCCTCGACCGGACCCTATGGCTACACCTTC.

The chain links TRBV5-1 to TRBJ2-2; D uncertain. CDR1 and CDR2 (germline): SGHRS, YFSETQ. The CDR3 extends over 11 amino acids. The V and J ends lost 1 base and 7 bases respectively, with 2 bases between them. The CDR3 region has the DNA TGCGCCAGCAGCTTGAGCGGGGAGCTGTTTTTT. Translated, it gives CASSLSGELFF.

This clone was counted a few times. This sample also contains other DNA sequences that code for the same CDR3. The rearrangement uses TRBV28 and TRBJ2-2, with D tentatively TRBD1 (5 bases). V was cut by 6 bases and J by 2 bases, with 7 bases left in between. This CDR3 is 13 amino acids long. Germline CDR1 and CDR2: MDHEN and SYDVKM. The CDR3 region is CASRGPNTGELFF. CDR3 coding DNA: TGTGCCAGCAGGGGGCCAAACACCGGGGAGCTGTTTTTT. Supplemented by reference TRBV28 and TRBJ2-2, the full variable domain reads DVKVTQSSRYLVKRTGEKVFLECVQDMDHENMFWYRQDPGLGLRLIYFSYDVKMKEKGDIPEGYSVSREKKERFSLILESASTNQTSMYLCASRGPNTGELFFGEGSRLTVL.

V is TRBV18 and J is TRBJ1-4, with a tentative D call TRBD1 (5 bases). The CDR3 covers 17 residues. Germline V gives CDR1 KGHSH, CDR2 LQKENI. V lost 4 bases to trimming and J lost 4 bases, with 19 bases between them. For the CDR3, the DNA is TGTGCCAGCTCACTCCCCCCCACCAGAGGGGTTAATGAAAAACTGTTTTTT. This codes for CASSLPPTRGVNEKLFF.

This clone was found once. The CDR3 loop reads CAISESGGKRNYGYTF. The CDR3 region has the DNA TGTGCCATCAGTGAGTCAGGGGGCAAACGTAACTATGGCTACACCTTC. The V and J genes are TRBV10-3 and TRBJ1-2, with TRBD1 matching over 7 bases. The J segment lost 1 base and the V segment lost 0 bases, leaving 5 bases of the junction unmatched. This CDR3 spans 16 amino acids. Per germline, CDR1 ENHRY and CDR2 SYGVKD.

This clone was recorded once. A much larger clone lies one base from this, so it may be a read error. The rearrangement links TRBV5-1 to TRBJ2-1; 8 bases are shared with TRBD2. This CDR3 comprises 15 residues. Germline lookup yields CDR1 SGHRS and CDR2 YFSETQ. The J segment lost 7 bases and the V segment lost 4 bases, leaving 10 bases of the junction unmatched. CDR3 loop: CASSTVAGTVNEQFF. CDR3 coding DNA: TGCGCCAGCAGCACTGTAGCGGGGACCGTTAATGAGCAGTTCTTC.

The chain links TRBV6-5 to TRBJ2-5, with D possibly being TRBD1 (6 bases). The CDR3 loop spans 13 amino acids. V was pared by 7 bases and J by 5 bases, with 14 bases between. CDR1 is MNHEY, CDR2 SVGAGI, per germline. CDR3 nucleotide sequence: TGTGCCAGCAATCGGGGCAGGGGCGAGACCCAGTACTTC. Translation: CASNRGRGETQYF.

V usage is TRBV7-9 and J usage is TRBJ2-1; 9 positions agree with TRBD2. The germline CDR1 and CDR2 sequences are SEHNR and FQNEAQ (reference sequence). This CDR3 has 14 residues. Trimming cost V 4 bases and J 8 bases; bases outside gene matches: 6. The CDR3 sequence: CASSSHSGSDEQFF. CDR3 DNA: TGTGCCAGCAGCTCACATAGCGGGAGCGATGAGCAGTTCTTC.

V and J are TRBV28 and TRBJ2-3; 9 bases are shared with TRBD2. The ends lost 7 bases at V and 8 bases at J; junction bases unmatched: 7. The CDR3 runs 13 residues. The germline CDR1 and CDR2 sequences are MDHEN and SYDVKM. The CDR3 DNA is TGTGCCAGCATTGTAGCGGGAGAGGGTACGCAGTATTTT. It yields the protein CASIVAGEGTQYF.

V usage is TRBV29-1 and J usage is TRBJ2-1; no clear D gene. Trimming left V 1 base short and J 5 bases short, with 21 bases between. Germline CDR1 is SQVTM and CDR2 is ANQGSEA. The CDR3 has 17 amino acids. In DNA form, the CDR3 reads TGCAGCGTTGAAGGTTTTTCGGATCTAGGTCTGCACAATGAGCAGTTCTTC. This gives the protein CSVEGFSDLGLHNEQFF.

The gene calls are TRBV4-3 and TRBJ2-2; 11 bases are a match to TRBD1. This CDR3 is built from 16 residues. CDR1 is LGHNA, CDR2 YSLEER, per germline. Trimming cost V 4 bases and J 7 bases; bases outside gene matches: 8. CDR3 in DNA: TGCGCCAGCAGCCCCGGACAGGGGGCTGGTGTCGGGGAGCTGTTTTTT. Protein product: CASSPGQGAGVGELFF.

There are many counts of this clone. Other nucleotide sequences in the sample specify the same CDR3. J is TRBJ2-7 and V is TRBV20-1; D unclear. Germline loops: CDR1 DFQATT, CDR2 SNEGSKA (reference sequence). Trimming pared 6 bases from V and 2 bases from J, leaving 8 bases between. This CDR3 has 11 residues. The CDR3, as DNA: TGCAGTGCAAGACGGACCTACGAGCAGTACTTC. Its protein product is CSARRTYEQYF.

The gene calls are TRBV9 and TRBJ1-1; 7 nucleotides agree with TRBD1. Per germline, CDR1 SGDLS and CDR2 YYNGEE. J lost 1 base, V lost 3 bases, and 3 bases had no gene match. The CDR3 has 14 residues. The CDR3 loop reads CASSAGQTNTEAFF. CDR3 bases: TGTGCCAGCAGCGCGGGACAGACGAACACTGAAGCTTTCTTT.

The chain is built from TRBV5-1 and TRBJ2-4, with D unresolved. There are 13 residues in the CDR3. Germline CDR1 SGHRS, CDR2 YFSETQ. Trimming took 0 bases from V and 11 from J, leaving 12 bases between them. The CDR3 loop is CASSLAIDAFQYF. In DNA form, the CDR3 reads TGCGCCAGCAGCTTGGCTATTGACGCCTTTCAGTACTTC. The variable domain in full, completed from reference TRBV5-1 and TRBJ2-4, reads KAGVTQTPRYLIKTRGQQVTLSCSPISGHRSVSWYQQTPGQGLQFLFEYFSETQRNKGNFPGRFSGRQFSNSRSEMNVSTLELGDSALYLCASSLAIDAFQYFGAGTRLSVL.

The CDR3 DNA follows: TGCGCCAGCAGCTATACTAGCGGGATGGTGAATGAGCAGTTCTTC. Protein: CASSYTSGMVNEQFF. V and J are TRBV5-1 and TRBJ2-1; 10 bases map to TRBD2. The CDR3 is made up of 15 amino acids. J lost 7 bases, V lost 3 bases, and 7 bases had no gene match. The germline gives CDR1 SGHRS, CDR2 YFSETQ.

The chain carries TRBV7-8 and TRBJ1-1; the D gene is possibly TRBD1 (5 bases). Trimming pared 2 bases from V and 0 bases from J, leaving 13 bases between. The CDR3 consists of 16 residues. The germline V gene encodes CDR1 SGHVS and CDR2 FQNEAQ. The CDR3 loop is CASSLYGAEVNTEAFF. Written as DNA, the CDR3 is TGTGCCAGCAGCTTATATGGGGCGGAGGTGAACACTGAAGCTTTCTTT.

This chain uses TRBV5-3 with TRBJ2-7, with D possibly being TRBD1 (6 bases). TRBV5-3 is noted as an ORF with a role that remains uncertain. The CDR3 extends over 15 amino acids. The V gene lost 4 bases and the J gene lost 3 bases, with 17 bases spanning the gap. In DNA, the CDR3 is TGTGCCAGAAGCCCTCCCCCGGGACATCACTACGAGCAGTACTTC. Translation: CARSPPPGHHYEQYF.

Details on this clone: With a far larger clone one base away, a read error is the likely cause. In nucleotides, the CDR3 is TGTGCCAGCAGTGAACGGAATCTGGGTTCCACTGAAGCTTTCTTT. Its protein product is CASSERNLGSTEAFF. The chain couples TRBV25-1 to TRBJ1-1; D is unresolved. V lost 2 bases and J lost 4, with 14 bases in between. This CDR3 has 15 residues. Germline assignment: CDR1 MGHDK and CDR2 SYGVNS.

This rearrangement joins TRBV5-1 to TRBJ2-3, with TRBD2 matching over 7 bases. This CDR3 has 15 amino acids. Germline V CDR1 and CDR2: SGHRS, YFSETQ. The V gene end was trimmed by 1 base and the J gene end by 4 bases; junction bases not matched to a gene: 6. CDR3 DNA sequence: TGCGCCAGCAGCTTGAGGGGAGGGGCCCCAGATACGCAGTATTTT. It codes for CASSLRGGAPDTQYF.

The V and J genes are TRBV29-1 and TRBJ1-2; possibly TRBD1 for D (5 bases). Trimming took off 6 bases at V and 4 bases at J, with 12 bases between the two ends. The CDR3 is made up of 12 amino acids. The V gene's germline CDR1 is SQVTM and CDR2 ANQGSEA. CDR3 region: CSVGDRIYGYTF. For the CDR3, the DNA is TGCAGCGTAGGGGACCGAATCTATGGCTACACCTTC.

V gene TRBV4-3 combines with J gene TRBJ1-2; 11 bases are shared with TRBD1. The CDR3 has 15 residues. Trimming at V came to 4 bases and at J to 2 bases, leaving 3 bases not matched to a gene. Germline values: CDR1 LGHNA, CDR2 YSLEER. CDR3 nucleotide sequence: TGCGCCAGCAGCCCCGGGACAGGGGGAAACTATGGCTACACCTTC. Protein product: CASSPGTGGNYGYTF.

This clone was detected a few times. The chain has TRBV25-1 and TRBJ1-5; unclear D gene. This CDR3 comprises 17 residues. V lost 7 bases and J 1 base, leaving 20 bases between the germline ends. The germline V gene has CDR1 MGHDK and CDR2 SYGVNS. CDR3 region: CASTRVSPIISNQPQHF. DNA for the CDR3: TGTGCCAGCACAAGGGTTTCCCCCATAATCAGCAATCAGCCCCAGCATTTT.

The chain employs TRBV6-6 and TRBJ1-2; 11 positions agree with TRBD1. With V trimmed by 0 bases and J by 4 bases, 1 base remained unmatched. This CDR3 region has 15 residues. Germline V gene lookup returns CDR1 MNHNY and CDR2 SVGAGI (reference sequence). Here the CDR3 DNA reads TGTGCCAGCAGTTACTCCGGGACAGGGGGCTATGGCTACACCTTC. Protein: CASSYSGTGGYGYTF.

This chain connects TRBV28 to TRBJ2-7, with D perhaps matching TRBD2 (5 bases). Trimming pared 4 bases from V and 7 bases from J, leaving 17 bases between. CDR1 is MDHEN and CDR2 is SYDVKM in the germline V gene. The CDR3 sequence is 14 residues long. The CDR3 sequence: CASSSPARGLEQYF. For the CDR3, the DNA is TGTGCCAGCAGTTCCCCGGCCCGGGGTCTAGAGCAGTACTTC.

The chain combines TRBV30 with TRBJ1-2; the match to TRBD1 covers 7 bases. V was pared by 6 bases and J by 8 bases, with 3 bases of the junction left unmatched. The CDR3 has 10 residues. Germline V CDR1 and CDR2: GTSNPN, SVGIG (reference sequence). In DNA form, the CDR3 reads TGTGCCTGTCAAGGGGGCGGCTACACCTTC. Its protein is CACQGGGYTF. The complete variable domain, with remaining parts taken from reference TRBV30 and TRBJ1-2, reads SQTIHQWPATLVQPVGSPLSLECTVEGTSNPNLYWYRQAAGRGLQLLFYSVGIGQISSEVPQNLSASRPQDRQFILSSKKLLLSDSGFYLCACQGGGYTFGSGTRLTVV.

For this clone: A read error likely explains this, since a far larger clone differs by one base. The same CDR3 arises from other DNA sequences in this sample as well. The chain joins TRBV29-1 to TRBJ2-1, with D tentatively TRBD2 (5 bases). The V end was cut by 4 bases, the J end by 10 bases, with 14 bases between. This CDR3 is 12 amino acids long. Per germline, CDR1 SQVTM and CDR2 ANQGSEA. CDR3 protein: CSVVQAGFEQFF. In nucleotides, the CDR3 is TGCAGCGTTGTGCAGGCGGGCTTCGAGCAGTTCTTC.